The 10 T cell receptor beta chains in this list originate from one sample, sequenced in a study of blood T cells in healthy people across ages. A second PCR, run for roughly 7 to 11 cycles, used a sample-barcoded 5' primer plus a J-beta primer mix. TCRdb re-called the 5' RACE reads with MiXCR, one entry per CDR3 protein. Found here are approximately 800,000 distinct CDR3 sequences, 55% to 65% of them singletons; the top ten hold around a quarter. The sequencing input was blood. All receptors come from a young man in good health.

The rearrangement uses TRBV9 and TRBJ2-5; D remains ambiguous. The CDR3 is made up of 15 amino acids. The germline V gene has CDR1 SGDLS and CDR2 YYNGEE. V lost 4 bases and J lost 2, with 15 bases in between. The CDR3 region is CASSTSPGSQETQYF. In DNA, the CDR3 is TGTGCCAGCAGCACCAGCCCCGGCTCACAAGAGACCCAGTACTTC.

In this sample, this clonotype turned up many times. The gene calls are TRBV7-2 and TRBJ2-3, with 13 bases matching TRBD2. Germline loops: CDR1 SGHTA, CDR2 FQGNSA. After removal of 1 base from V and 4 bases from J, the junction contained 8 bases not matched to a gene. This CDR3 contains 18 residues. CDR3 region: CASSLVGQLAGGSDTQYF. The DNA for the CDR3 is TGTGCCAGCAGCTTAGTCGGCCAACTAGCGGGGGGGTCAGATACGCAGTATTTT.

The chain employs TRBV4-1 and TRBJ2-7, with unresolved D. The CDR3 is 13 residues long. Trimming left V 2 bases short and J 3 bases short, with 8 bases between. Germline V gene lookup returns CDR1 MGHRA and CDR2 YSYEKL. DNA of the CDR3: TGCGCCAGCAGCCAATGGGTAGACTACGAGCAGTACTTC. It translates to CASSQWVDYEQYF.

The CDR3 here is CATSRDSTYNEQFF. CDR3 coding DNA: TGTGCCACCAGCAGGGACTCCACCTACAATGAGCAGTTCTTC. The rearrangement links TRBV24-1 to TRBJ2-1; TRBD2 might be the D (6 bases). The CDR3 sequence is 14 residues long. Between the trimmed V and J ends, which lost 7 bases and 2 bases, there was a span of 11 bases. Per the germline V gene, CDR1 is KGHDR and CDR2 is SFDVKD.

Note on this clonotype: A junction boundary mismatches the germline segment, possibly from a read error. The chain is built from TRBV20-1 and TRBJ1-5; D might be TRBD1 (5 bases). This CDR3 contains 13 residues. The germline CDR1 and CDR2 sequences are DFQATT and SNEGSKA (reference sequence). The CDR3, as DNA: TGCAGTGCTAGAAGACCAGGGCCTCAGCTCCAGCATTTT. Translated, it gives CSARRPGPQLQHF.

The CDR3 nucleotides read TGCGCCAGCAGCCTTGAAAGGGGTAACTCTGGAAACACCATATATTTT. This encodes CASSLERGNSGNTIYF. V is TRBV4-3 and J is TRBJ1-3; D is possibly TRBD1 (5 bases). The ends were cut back, 4 bases at V and 0 bases at J, with 13 bases in the middle. There are 16 residues in the CDR3. The germline V gene encodes CDR1 LGHNA and CDR2 YSLEER.

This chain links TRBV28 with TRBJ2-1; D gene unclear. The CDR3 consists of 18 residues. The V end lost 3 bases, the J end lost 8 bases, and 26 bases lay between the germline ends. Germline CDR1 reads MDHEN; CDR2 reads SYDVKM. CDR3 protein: CASSFLHIGREGRDEQFF. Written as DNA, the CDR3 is TGTGCCAGCAGTTTTTTACATATCGGACGAGAAGGTAGAGATGAGCAGTTCTTC.

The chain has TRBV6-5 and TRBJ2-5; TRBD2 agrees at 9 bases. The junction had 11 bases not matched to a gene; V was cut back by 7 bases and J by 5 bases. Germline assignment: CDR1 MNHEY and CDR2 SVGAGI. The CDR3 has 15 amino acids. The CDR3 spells CASTRAGGPGETQYF. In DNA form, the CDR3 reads TGTGCCAGCACTCGGGCGGGGGGGCCTGGCGAGACCCAGTACTTC.

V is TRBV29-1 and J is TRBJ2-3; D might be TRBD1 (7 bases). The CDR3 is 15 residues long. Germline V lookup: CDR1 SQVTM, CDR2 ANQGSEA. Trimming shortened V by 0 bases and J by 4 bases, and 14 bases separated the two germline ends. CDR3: CSVEDQGGRSDTQYF. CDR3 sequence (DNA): TGCAGCGTTGAAGATCAGGGGGGCAGATCAGATACGCAGTATTTT.

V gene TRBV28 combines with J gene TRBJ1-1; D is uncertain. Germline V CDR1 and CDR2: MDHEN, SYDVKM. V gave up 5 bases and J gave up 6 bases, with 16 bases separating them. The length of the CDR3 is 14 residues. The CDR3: CASSAPIPAAEAFF. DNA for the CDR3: TGTGCCAGCAGTGCTCCTATACCGGCGGCTGAAGCTTTCTTT.